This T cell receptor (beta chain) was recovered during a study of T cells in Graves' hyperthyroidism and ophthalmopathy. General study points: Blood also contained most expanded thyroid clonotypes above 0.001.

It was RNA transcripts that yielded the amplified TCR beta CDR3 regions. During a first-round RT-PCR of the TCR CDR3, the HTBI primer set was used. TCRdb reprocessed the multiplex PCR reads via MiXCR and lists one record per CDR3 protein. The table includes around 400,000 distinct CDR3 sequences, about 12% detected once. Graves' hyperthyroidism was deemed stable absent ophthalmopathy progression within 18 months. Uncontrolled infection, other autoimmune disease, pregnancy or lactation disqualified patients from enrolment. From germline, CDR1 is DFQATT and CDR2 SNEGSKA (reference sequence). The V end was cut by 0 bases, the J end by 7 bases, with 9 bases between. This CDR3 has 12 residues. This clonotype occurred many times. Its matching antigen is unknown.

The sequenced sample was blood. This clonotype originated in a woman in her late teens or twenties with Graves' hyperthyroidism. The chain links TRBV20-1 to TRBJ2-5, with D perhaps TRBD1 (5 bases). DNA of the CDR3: TGCAGTGCTAGAGATCCGCAGGGGACCCAGTACTTC. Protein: CSARDPQGTQYF.